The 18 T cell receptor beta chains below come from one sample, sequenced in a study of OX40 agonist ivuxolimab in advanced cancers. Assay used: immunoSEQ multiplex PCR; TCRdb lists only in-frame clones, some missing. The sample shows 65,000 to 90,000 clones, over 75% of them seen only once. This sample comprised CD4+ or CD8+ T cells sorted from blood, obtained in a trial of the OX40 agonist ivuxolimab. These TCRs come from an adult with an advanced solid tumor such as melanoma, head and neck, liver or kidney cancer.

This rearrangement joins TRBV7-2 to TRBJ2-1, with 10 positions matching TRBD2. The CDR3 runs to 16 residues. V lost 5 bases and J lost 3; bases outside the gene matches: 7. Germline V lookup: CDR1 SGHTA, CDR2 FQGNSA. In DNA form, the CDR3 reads TGTGCCAGCAGCCAGGTTAGCGGGGGGCTCTACAATGAGCAGTTCTTC. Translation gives CASSQVSGGLYNEQFF.

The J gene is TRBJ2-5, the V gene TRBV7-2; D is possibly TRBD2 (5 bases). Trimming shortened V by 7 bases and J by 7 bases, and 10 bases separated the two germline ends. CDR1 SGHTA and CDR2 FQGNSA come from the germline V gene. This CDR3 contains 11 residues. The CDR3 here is CASNNRGTQYF. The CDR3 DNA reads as TGTGCCAGCAACAACCGGGGGACCCAGTACTTC.

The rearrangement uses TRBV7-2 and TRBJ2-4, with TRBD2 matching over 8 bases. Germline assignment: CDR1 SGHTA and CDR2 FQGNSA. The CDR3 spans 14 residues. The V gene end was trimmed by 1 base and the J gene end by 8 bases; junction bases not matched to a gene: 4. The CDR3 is CASSLVAGGDIQYF. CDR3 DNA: TGTGCCAGCAGCTTAGTGGCGGGGGGAGACATTCAGTACTTC.

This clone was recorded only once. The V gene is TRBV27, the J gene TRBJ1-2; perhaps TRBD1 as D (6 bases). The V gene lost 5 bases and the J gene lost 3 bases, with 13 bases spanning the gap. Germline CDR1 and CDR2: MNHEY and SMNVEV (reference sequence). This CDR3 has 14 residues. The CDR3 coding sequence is TGTGCCAGCAGTCCCCAGGGGTTGGACTATGGCTACACCTTC. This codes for CASSPQGLDYGYTF.

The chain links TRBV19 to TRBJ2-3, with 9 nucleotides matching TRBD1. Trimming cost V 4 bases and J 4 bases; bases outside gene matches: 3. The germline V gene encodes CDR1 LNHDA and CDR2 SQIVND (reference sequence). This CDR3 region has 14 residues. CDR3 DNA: TGTGCCAGTAGTACGACAGGGGGACCAGATACGCAGTATTTT. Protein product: CASSTTGGPDTQYF.

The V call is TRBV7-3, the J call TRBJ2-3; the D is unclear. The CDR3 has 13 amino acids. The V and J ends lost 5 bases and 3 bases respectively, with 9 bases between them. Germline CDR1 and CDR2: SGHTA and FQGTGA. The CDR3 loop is CASSPPDTDTQYF. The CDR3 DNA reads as TGTGCCAGCAGCCCCCCGGATACAGATACGCAGTATTTT. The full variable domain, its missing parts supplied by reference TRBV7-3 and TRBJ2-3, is GAGVSQTPSNKVTEKGKYVELRCDPISGHTALYWYRQSLGQGPEFLIYFQGTGAADDSGLPNDRFFAVRPEGSVSTLKIQRTERGDSAVYLCASSPPDTDTQYFGPGTRLTVL.

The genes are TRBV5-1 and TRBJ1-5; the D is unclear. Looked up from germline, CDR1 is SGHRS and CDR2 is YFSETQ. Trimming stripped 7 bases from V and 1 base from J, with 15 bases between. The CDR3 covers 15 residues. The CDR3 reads CASAREPGSNQPQHF. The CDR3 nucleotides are TGCGCCAGCGCCCGGGAGCCCGGGAGCAATCAGCCCCAGCATTTT.

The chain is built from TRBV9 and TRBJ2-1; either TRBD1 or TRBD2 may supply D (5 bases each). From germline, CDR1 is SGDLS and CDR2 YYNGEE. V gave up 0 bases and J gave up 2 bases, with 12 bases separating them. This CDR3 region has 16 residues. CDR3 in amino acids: CASSVGGGVAYNEQFF. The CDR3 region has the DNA TGTGCCAGCAGCGTAGGTGGGGGTGTGGCCTACAATGAGCAGTTCTTC.

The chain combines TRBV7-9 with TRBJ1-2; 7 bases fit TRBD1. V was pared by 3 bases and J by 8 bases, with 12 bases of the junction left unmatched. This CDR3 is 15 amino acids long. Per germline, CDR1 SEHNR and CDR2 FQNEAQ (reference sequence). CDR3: CASSFLEDRSLGYTF. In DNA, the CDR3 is TGTGCCAGCAGCTTCCTCGAGGACAGGTCGTTGGGCTACACCTTC.

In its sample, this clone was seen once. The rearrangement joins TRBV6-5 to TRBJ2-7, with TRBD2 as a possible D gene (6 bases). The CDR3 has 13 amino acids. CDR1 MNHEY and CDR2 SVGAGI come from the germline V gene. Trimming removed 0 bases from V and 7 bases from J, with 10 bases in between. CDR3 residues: CASSYSYGREQYF. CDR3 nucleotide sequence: TGTGCCAGCAGTTACTCGTACGGGAGAGAGCAGTACTTC.

This CDR3 is CASSLAGPQGIYEQYF. CDR3 coding DNA: TGTGCCAGCAGCTTAGCGGGCCCACAGGGGATATACGAGCAGTACTTC. This rearrangement joins TRBV11-2 to TRBJ2-7; 7 nucleotides line up with TRBD1. CDR1 is SGHAT and CDR2 is FQNNGV in the germline V gene. The CDR3 loop spans 16 amino acids. J lost 4 bases, V lost 1 base, and 10 bases had no gene match.

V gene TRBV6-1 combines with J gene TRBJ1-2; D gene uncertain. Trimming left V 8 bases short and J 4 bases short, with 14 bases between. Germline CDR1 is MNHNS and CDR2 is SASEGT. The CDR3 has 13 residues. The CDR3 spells CASPPGDGYGYTF. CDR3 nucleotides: TGTGCCAGCCCCCCCGGCGACGGCTATGGCTACACCTTC.

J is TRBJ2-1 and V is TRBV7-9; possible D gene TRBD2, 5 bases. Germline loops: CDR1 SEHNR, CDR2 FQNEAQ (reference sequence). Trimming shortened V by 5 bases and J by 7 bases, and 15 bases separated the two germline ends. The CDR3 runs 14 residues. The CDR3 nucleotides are TGTGCCAGCAGCGCGGGTGGGGTATCGAATGAGCAGTTCTTC. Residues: CASSAGGVSNEQFF.

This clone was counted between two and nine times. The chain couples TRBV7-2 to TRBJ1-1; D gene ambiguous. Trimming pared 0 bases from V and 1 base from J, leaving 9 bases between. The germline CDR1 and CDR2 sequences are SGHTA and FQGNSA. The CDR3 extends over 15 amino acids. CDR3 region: CASSLAPGRNTEAFF. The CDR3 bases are TGTGCCAGCAGCTTAGCGCCAGGCCGGAACACTGAAGCTTTCTTT.

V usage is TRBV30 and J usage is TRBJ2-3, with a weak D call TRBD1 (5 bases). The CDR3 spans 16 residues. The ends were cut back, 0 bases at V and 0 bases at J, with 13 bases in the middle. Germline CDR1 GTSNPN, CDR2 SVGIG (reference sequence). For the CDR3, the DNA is TGTGCCTGGAGTGTAATCTCAGGGCGTAGCACAGATACGCAGTATTTT. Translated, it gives CAWSVISGRSTDTQYF.

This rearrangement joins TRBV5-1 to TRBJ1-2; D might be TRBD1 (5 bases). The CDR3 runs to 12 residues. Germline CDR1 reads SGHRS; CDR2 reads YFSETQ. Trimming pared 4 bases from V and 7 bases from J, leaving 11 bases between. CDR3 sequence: CASSPGGGGYTF. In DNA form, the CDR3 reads TGCGCCAGCAGCCCCGGGGGTGGTGGCTACACCTTC. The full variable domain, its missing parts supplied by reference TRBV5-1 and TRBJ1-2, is KAGVTQTPRYLIKTRGQQVTLSCSPISGHRSVSWYQQTPGQGLQFLFEYFSETQRNKGNFPGRFSGRQFSNSRSEMNVSTLELGDSALYLCASSPGGGGYTFGSGTRLTVV.

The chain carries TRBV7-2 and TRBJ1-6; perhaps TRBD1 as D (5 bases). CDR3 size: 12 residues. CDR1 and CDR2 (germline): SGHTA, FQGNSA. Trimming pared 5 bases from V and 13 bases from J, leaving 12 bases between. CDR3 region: CASSPGGMPLHF. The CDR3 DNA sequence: TGTGCCAGCAGCCCCGGGGGGATGCCCCTCCACTTT.

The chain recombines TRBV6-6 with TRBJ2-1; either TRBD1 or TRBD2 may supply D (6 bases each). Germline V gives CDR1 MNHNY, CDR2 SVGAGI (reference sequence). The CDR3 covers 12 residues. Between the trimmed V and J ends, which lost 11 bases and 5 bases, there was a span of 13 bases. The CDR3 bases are TGTGCCGGAGGGGGGACTGACAATGAGCAGTTCTTC. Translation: CAGGGTDNEQFF.